These 32 T cell receptor beta chains were all obtained from the same sample, sequenced in a study of cytomegalovirus exposure and HLA in healthy donors. 13 Jbeta primers and 60 Vbeta primers were used for the PCR. Profiled with immunoSEQ multiplex PCR; TCRdb holds only in-frame clones, not every one. The data hold fewer than 200,000 clones, with more than 65% observed a single time. Sequencing input: PBMCs. These receptors came from a woman in her thirties in good health and CMV-seronegative.

The chain recombines TRBV10-3 with TRBJ1-1, with a weak D call TRBD1 (5 bases). Looked up from germline, CDR1 is ENHRY and CDR2 is SYGVKD. Between the trimmed V and J ends, which lost 7 bases and 1 base, there was a span of 10 bases. The length of the CDR3 is 13 residues. The CDR3 spells CAIKRGSNTEAFF. The DNA for the CDR3 is TGTGCCATCAAGCGGGGGTCGAACACTGAAGCTTTCTTT.

The chain combines TRBV7-3 with TRBJ2-3, with 10 bases identical to TRBD2. Germline V gene lookup returns CDR1 SGHTA and CDR2 FQGTGA. V lost 0 bases to trimming and J lost 4 bases; unmatched junction nucleotides: 1. CDR3 size: 15 residues. CDR3 amino acids: CASSLTGTSADTQYF. The CDR3 DNA follows: TGTGCCAGCAGCTTAACCGGGACTAGCGCAGATACGCAGTATTTT.

This clone showed up just a few times. This chain uses TRBV4-1 with TRBJ2-3; 7 bases match TRBD2. The ends lost 7 bases at V and 0 bases at J; junction bases unmatched: 7. CDR1 and CDR2 (germline): MGHRA, YSYEKL. This CDR3 is built from 15 residues. The DNA of the CDR3 is TGCGCCAGCACTTCGGGACTACTGAGCACAGATACGCAGTATTTT. This encodes CASTSGLLSTDTQYF.

The gene calls are TRBV4-3 and TRBJ1-3; D is possibly TRBD1 (6 bases). Germline V lookup: CDR1 LGHNA, CDR2 YSLEER. This CDR3 has 17 amino acids. V dropped 0 bases and J dropped 4 bases, with 16 bases sitting between them. The CDR3 here is CASSQDQGPPEGNTIYF. Written as DNA, the CDR3 is TGCGCCAGCAGCCAAGACCAGGGGCCGCCAGAGGGAAACACCATATATTTT.

The rearrangement links TRBV2 to TRBJ2-7, with 8 positions matching TRBD2. The germline CDR1 and CDR2 sequences are SNHLY and FYNNEI. The CDR3 extends over 16 amino acids. After removal of 0 bases from V and 3 bases from J, the junction contained 7 bases not matched to a gene. Written as DNA, the CDR3 is TGTGCCAGCAGTGAAGCGGGGCTAGCGGGTGACTACGAGCAGTACTTC. Its protein product is CASSEAGLAGDYEQYF.

The V gene is TRBV19, the J gene TRBJ2-6; 8 nucleotides match TRBD2. Germline trimming cut 5 bases from V and 4 bases from J; bases unmatched to any gene: 7. This CDR3 comprises 16 residues. Per germline, CDR1 LNHDA and CDR2 SQIVND (reference sequence). The CDR3 DNA reads as TGTGCCAGTAGTCGGGAGGGAAGCATGGGGGCCAACGTCCTGACTTTC. As protein: CASSREGSMGANVLTF.

The V and J genes are TRBV5-6 and TRBJ2-3; D remains ambiguous. CDR1 and CDR2 from the germline V gene are SGHDT and YYEEEE. The CDR3 covers 11 residues. The V end was cut by 2 bases, the J end by 5 bases, with 3 bases between. The CDR3 sequence is CASSFGDTQYF. CDR3 DNA: TGTGCCAGCAGCTTCGGAGATACGCAGTATTTT.

The genes are TRBV11-2 and TRBJ1-1; 9 positions match TRBD1. With 4 bases clipped from V and 5 bases from J, the junction kept 8 bases outside the gene matches. The germline V gene has CDR1 SGHAT and CDR2 FQNNGV. The CDR3 is 15 amino acids. This chain's CDR3 is CASSYLGTGRTEAFF. The CDR3 DNA sequence: TGTGCCAGCAGCTATCTCGGGACAGGGAGAACTGAAGCTTTCTTT.

Comments on this clone: The sample contains more than one DNA sequence encoding this CDR3. This chain uses TRBV27 with TRBJ1-5, with a weak D call TRBD1 (5 bases). V lost 2 bases, J lost 4 bases, and 9 bases lay in between. The CDR3 runs to 14 residues. CDR1 is MNHEY and CDR2 is SMNVEV in the germline V gene (reference sequence). Here the CDR3 DNA reads TGTGCCAGCAGTTTAGCAGGGTTAAATCAGCCCCAGCATTTT. This codes for CASSLAGLNQPQHF.

The rearrangement joins TRBV2 to TRBJ1-2; D possibly corresponds to TRBD1 (5 bases). The V end was cut by 8 bases, the J end by 4 bases, with 11 bases between. Per the germline V gene, CDR1 is SNHLY and CDR2 is FYNNEI. The CDR3 is made up of 12 amino acids. The CDR3 protein is CASSQGVYGYTF. The CDR3 DNA reads TGTGCCAGCTCCCAAGGGGTCTATGGCTACACCTTC.

The chain is built from TRBV13 and TRBJ1-2; D is undetermined. CDR1 is PRHDT, CDR2 FYEKMQ, per germline (reference sequence). This CDR3 contains 11 residues. V lost 5 bases, J lost 8 bases, and 9 bases lay in between. CDR3 coding DNA: TGTGCCAGCAGCGAGGGTGACGGCTACACCTTC. Encoded protein: CASSEGDGYTF.

V is TRBV10-1 and J is TRBJ2-5; D is possibly TRBD2 (5 bases). The germline CDR1 and CDR2 sequences are WNHNN and SYGVQD (reference sequence). Trimming pared 2 bases from V and 9 bases from J, leaving 16 bases between. This CDR3 is 14 amino acids long. As DNA, the CDR3 is TGCGCCAGCAGTGAGGACCGAGCGGTGGTGGCCCAGTACTTC. It codes for CASSEDRAVVAQYF.

The genes are TRBV14 and TRBJ2-1; 10 bases fit TRBD1. Germline V gene data show CDR1 as SGHDN and CDR2 as FVKESK. With 4 bases clipped from V and 5 bases from J, the junction kept 8 bases outside the gene matches. This CDR3 has 16 residues. The CDR3 nucleotides read TGTGCCAGCAGCCTCCGACAGGGGGCGTCGGACAATGAGCAGTTCTTC. Its protein is CASSLRQGASDNEQFF.

V usage is TRBV11-2 and J usage is TRBJ2-5, with 7 bases lining up with TRBD1. The germline CDR1 and CDR2 sequences are SGHAT and FQNNGV. CDR3 length: 15 residues. After removal of 5 bases from V and 4 bases from J, the junction contained 10 bases not matched to a gene. The CDR3 DNA sequence: TGTGCCAGCAGCCCCGATGGCGACAGGGTAGAGACCCAGTACTTC. As protein: CASSPDGDRVETQYF.

The gene calls are TRBV5-1 and TRBJ2-1; 8 bases are shared with TRBD1. Germline V gene data show CDR1 as SGHRS and CDR2 as YFSETQ. The V gene end was trimmed by 3 bases and the J gene end by 3 bases; junction bases not matched to a gene: 5. The CDR3 loop spans 15 amino acids. The CDR3 bases are TGCGCCAGCAGCTCGGGGACAGGTCGCTACAATGAGCAGTTCTTC. Protein product: CASSSGTGRYNEQFF. Combining the CDR3 with reference TRBV5-1 and TRBJ2-1 gives the whole variable domain KAGVTQTPRYLIKTRGQQVTLSCSPISGHRSVSWYQQTPGQGLQFLFEYFSETQRNKGNFPGRFSGRQFSNSRSEMNVSTLELGDSALYLCASSSGTGRYNEQFFGPGTRLTVL.

This clone has just a few counts. CDR3: CASSPSGVRDEQYF. The CDR3 DNA reads as TGTGCCAGCAGCCCTAGCGGGGTAAGGGACGAGCAGTACTTC. The chain employs TRBV7-3 and TRBJ2-7; 9 bases are shared with TRBD2. The CDR3 has 14 residues. CDR1 is SGHTA and CDR2 is FQGTGA in the germline V gene. J was trimmed by 5 bases and V by 5 bases; bases with no gene match: 7.

V and J are TRBV6-5 and TRBJ1-1, with 9 bases lining up with TRBD1. Germline-derived CDR1 and CDR2 are MNHEY and SVGAGI. This CDR3 contains 12 residues. With 5 bases clipped from V and 6 bases from J, the junction kept 1 base outside the gene matches. In nucleotides, the CDR3 is TGTGCCAGCAGTAGGACAGGGGCTGAAGCTTTCTTT. Its protein is CASSRTGAEAFF.

This clone was observed a few times. V gene TRBV27 combines with J gene TRBJ1-5; no clear D gene. Trimming removed 6 bases from V and 2 bases from J, with 20 bases in between. Germline V gene sequence: CDR1 MNHEY, CDR2 SMNVEV (reference sequence). The CDR3 is made up of 17 amino acids. CDR3 coding DNA: TGTGCCAGCAGCCTAAAGCCCGACTCGAGGGGCAATCAGCCCCAGCATTTT. Translating gives CASSLKPDSRGNQPQHF.

V usage is TRBV7-9 and J usage is TRBJ2-3, with D possibly TRBD2 on 5 matching bases. The CDR3 sequence is 17 residues long. CDR1 SEHNR and CDR2 FQNEAQ come from the germline V gene (reference sequence). V was trimmed by 5 bases and J by 2 bases, leaving 20 bases between them. The CDR3 spells CASSPTEGSFHTDTQYF. The CDR3 bases are TGTGCCAGCAGCCCCACCGAGGGCAGCTTCCACACAGATACGCAGTATTTT.

This clone was found a few times. The rearrangement uses TRBV1 and TRBJ2-1; the DNA was not compared with TRBD1, the D call given in the table. TRBV1 is termed a pseudogene. The length of the CDR3 is 17 residues. CDR3: CTSSQKKTGGWYNEQFF. The CDR3 region has the DNA TGCACCAGCAGCCAGAAAAAGACAGGGGGCTGGTACAATGAGCAGTTCTTC.

This chain uses TRBV7-9 with TRBJ1-1; the D is unclear. From germline, CDR1 is SEHNR and CDR2 FQNEAQ (reference sequence). The CDR3 extends over 16 amino acids. Trimming shortened V by 3 bases and J by 4 bases, and 18 bases separated the two germline ends. The CDR3 nucleotides are TGTGCCAGCAGCTTGGTAGGACTCCGTGTGGGCACTGAAGCTTTCTTT. Encoded protein: CASSLVGLRVGTEAFF.

The chain employs TRBV19 and TRBJ1-1; 9 bases align to TRBD1. CDR3 length: 16 residues. Looked up from germline, CDR1 is LNHDA and CDR2 is SQIVND (reference sequence). The ends lost 4 bases at V and 1 base at J; junction bases unmatched: 7. CDR3 nucleotide sequence: TGTGCCAGTAGTACCGGGACAGGGCTGGGGAACACTGAAGCTTTCTTT. Its protein is CASSTGTGLGNTEAFF.

This rearrangement joins TRBV27 to TRBJ1-1, with 7 bases that match TRBD1. The V gene's germline CDR1 is MNHEY and CDR2 SMNVEV (reference sequence). The V segment lost 7 bases and the J segment 3 bases; nucleotides outside the gene matches: 11. There are 15 residues in the CDR3. This chain's CDR3 is CASTTISTGHTEAFF. CDR3 sequence (DNA): TGTGCCAGCACTACGATCTCGACAGGGCACACTGAAGCTTTCTTT.

This clone came up a few times. The rearrangement joins TRBV4-1 to TRBJ2-5; 7 bases are shared with TRBD1. Germline trimming cut 7 bases from V and 3 bases from J; bases unmatched to any gene: 11. The germline V gene has CDR1 MGHRA and CDR2 YSYEKL. The CDR3 spans 15 residues. The CDR3 coding sequence is TGCGCCAGCAATCCGGGACAGACCTTAAAAGAGACCCAGTACTTC. Translation: CASNPGQTLKETQYF.

CDR3: CASSLEAAGFTEAFF. The CDR3 nucleotides read TGTGCCAGCAGCTTAGAGGCAGCGGGTTTCACTGAAGCTTTCTTT. The V call is TRBV7-8, the J call TRBJ1-1; D call uncertain. CDR3 length equals 15 residues. Trimming pared 1 base from V and 4 bases from J, leaving 13 bases between. CDR1 and CDR2 (germline): SGHVS, FQNEAQ.

This chain connects TRBV7-8 to TRBJ2-1, with D possibly TRBD2 on 5 matching bases. Germline loops: CDR1 SGHVS, CDR2 FQNEAQ. The CDR3 covers 17 residues. The V gene lost 5 bases and the J gene lost 1 base, with 18 bases spanning the gap. CDR3 sequence: CASSPGKSRRSYNEQFF. The CDR3 DNA reads TGTGCCAGCAGCCCGGGGAAGAGTCGGCGATCCTACAATGAGCAGTTCTTC.

V usage is TRBV5-8 and J usage is TRBJ2-1; maybe TRBD2 (5 bases). Trimming shortened V by 0 bases and J by 13 bases, and 11 bases separated the two germline ends. The CDR3 loop spans 12 amino acids. Per the germline V gene, CDR1 is SGHTS and CDR2 is YDEGEE. CDR3 in DNA: TGTGCCAGCAGCTTGGGGTGGGCTAGCCAGTTCTTC. The encoded protein is CASSLGWASQFF. The whole variable domain, filled in from reference TRBV5-8 and TRBJ2-1, reads EAGVTQSPTHLIKTRGQQATLRCSPISGHTSVYWYQQALGLGLQFLLWYDEGEERNRGNFPPRFSGRQFPNYSSELNVNALELEDSALYLCASSLGWASQFFGPGTRLTVL.

CDR3 region: CASSEWGREYTQYF. In nucleotides, the CDR3 is TGTGCCAGCAGTGAATGGGGGCGAGAGTATACGCAGTATTTT. The genes are TRBV25-1 and TRBJ2-3, with a possible D match to TRBD1 (6 bases). The V end was cut by 1 base, the J end by 7 bases, with 12 bases between. Germline loops: CDR1 MGHDK, CDR2 SYGVNS. The CDR3 contains 14 residues.

This clone was detected a few times. The V gene is TRBV19, the J gene TRBJ2-3; tentatively, D is TRBD2 (6 bases). The germline V and J ends were trimmed by 8 bases and 0 bases, with 12 bases remaining between them. The CDR3 runs 14 residues. Germline lookup yields CDR1 LNHDA and CDR2 SQIVND (reference sequence). CDR3: CASRRRGSTDTQYF. The CDR3 DNA is TGTGCCAGTCGAAGGCGGGGTAGCACAGATACGCAGTATTTT.

The rearrangement joins TRBV11-1 to TRBJ2-5, with 7 positions matching TRBD1. CDR1 and CDR2 (germline): SGHAT, FQDESV (reference sequence). The CDR3 contains 14 residues. V shed 2 bases, J shed 3 bases, and the junction held 3 bases outside the gene matches. Here the CDR3 reads CASSLPGTEETQYF. Here the CDR3 DNA reads TGTGCCAGCAGCTTACCGGGGACAGAAGAGACCCAGTACTTC.

The chain links TRBV19 to TRBJ1-5; D uncertain. V was trimmed by 5 bases and J by 4 bases, leaving 9 bases between them. The CDR3 consists of 13 residues. Looked up from germline, CDR1 is LNHDA and CDR2 is SQIVND (reference sequence). The CDR3 nucleotides are TGTGCCAGTAGTCGGGAACCTAATCAGCCCCAGCATTTT. It yields the protein CASSREPNQPQHF.

V is TRBV9 and J is TRBJ1-3; unclear D gene. The germline V gene encodes CDR1 SGDLS and CDR2 YYNGEE. Trimming took 4 bases from V and 7 from J, leaving 12 bases between them. CDR3 length: 13 residues. CDR3 coding DNA: TGTGCCAGCAGCCCGAGGCTGGAGAACACCATATATTTT. It is translated as CASSPRLENTIYF.